The 24 T cell receptor beta chains listed next were all sequenced from one sample in a study of T cell changes during pregnancy in multiple sclerosis. Sequenced by immunoSEQ multiplex PCR; TCRdb stores in-frame clones only, minus some. The top ten hold 0.44% of the sample, which has approximately 130,000 clones, roughly 96% seen once. The source material was peripheral blood, sampled after pregnancy. The receptor set was obtained from a female donor with multiple sclerosis, enrolled in a pregnancy study.

Here the CDR3 reads CASSLVLAGDNEQFF. The CDR3 DNA sequence: TGCGCCAGCAGCTTGGTTCTAGCGGGAGACAATGAGCAGTTCTTC. The J gene is TRBJ2-1, the V gene TRBV5-1, with 10 bases fitting TRBD2. Germline CDR1 reads SGHRS; CDR2 reads YFSETQ. V shed 0 bases, J shed 5 bases, and the junction held 2 bases outside the gene matches. There are 15 residues in the CDR3.

V gene TRBV2 combines with J gene TRBJ1-1; tentatively, D is TRBD1 (5 bases). Germline V gene lookup returns CDR1 SNHLY and CDR2 FYNNEI. This CDR3 is built from 11 residues. Trimming took 6 bases from V and 7 from J, leaving 9 bases between them. The CDR3 region is CASRTVREAFF. In DNA form, the CDR3 reads TGTGCCAGCAGGACAGTTCGTGAAGCTTTCTTT.

The chain couples TRBV19 to TRBJ1-3, with a weak D call TRBD1 (6 bases). Germline loops: CDR1 LNHDA, CDR2 SQIVND (reference sequence). V was shortened by 2 bases and J by 9 bases, with 17 bases between the two germline ends. There are 15 residues in the CDR3. CDR3 amino acids: CASSIKSGDGGTIYF. CDR3 nucleotides: TGTGCCAGTAGTATAAAGTCAGGGGACGGAGGCACCATATATTTT.

The chain employs TRBV15 and TRBJ2-5, with 8 bases lining up with TRBD1. V gave up 4 bases and J gave up 3 bases; unmatched junction bases: 4. The germline V gene has CDR1 LNHNV and CDR2 YYDKDF (reference sequence). CDR3 length: 14 amino acids. The CDR3, as DNA: TGTGCCACCAGCACTCGGACAGGGAAAGAGACCCAGTACTTC. Amino acid sequence: CATSTRTGKETQYF. The whole variable domain, filled in from reference TRBV15 and TRBJ2-5, reads DAMVIQNPRYQVTQFGKPVTLSCSQTLNHNVMYWYQQKSSQAPKLLFHYYDKDFNNEADTPDNFQSRRPNTSFCFLDIRSPGLGDTAMYLCATSTRTGKETQYFGPGTRLLVL.

J is TRBJ2-3 and V is TRBV6-4, with TRBD2 matching over 8 bases. Germline loops: CDR1 MRHNA, CDR2 SNTAGT. There are 15 residues in the CDR3. Germline trimming cut 2 bases from V and 3 bases from J; bases unmatched to any gene: 4. Here the CDR3 reads CASSDAGGLTDTQYF. CDR3 coding DNA: TGTGCCAGCAGTGACGCGGGAGGACTGACAGATACGCAGTATTTT.

The chain links TRBV6-1 to TRBJ1-5, with 7 bases matching TRBD1. The germline gives CDR1 MNHNS, CDR2 SASEGT. V dropped 2 bases and J dropped 1; count of bases not matched to a gene: 2. This CDR3 has 15 amino acids. In DNA form, the CDR3 reads TGTGCCAGCAGTGAATCAGGGGGAAGCAATCAGCCCCAGCATTTT. Translated: CASSESGGSNQPQHF.

The rearrangement uses TRBV5-4 and TRBJ1-1; 7 positions agree with TRBD1. The J segment lost 1 base and the V segment lost 3 bases, leaving 6 bases of the junction unmatched. The CDR3 is 15 amino acids. Germline V gene sequence: CDR1 SGHNT, CDR2 YYREEE (reference sequence). In nucleotides, the CDR3 is TGTGCCAGCAGCTGGGCAGGGGGTTCGAACACTGAAGCTTTCTTT. It translates to CASSWAGGSNTEAFF.

The rearrangement joins TRBV19 to TRBJ1-1; 9 nucleotides match TRBD1. Germline V gene data show CDR1 as LNHDA and CDR2 as SQIVND (reference sequence). The CDR3 is made up of 17 amino acids. Trimming removed 4 bases from V and 0 bases from J; junction bases left unmatched: 9. DNA for the CDR3: TGTGCCAGTAGTACCGGTCCCGGGACAGGGATGAACACTGAAGCTTTCTTT. Protein sequence: CASSTGPGTGMNTEAFF. Full variable domain (rest looked up from reference TRBV19 and TRBJ1-1): DGGITQSPKYLFRKEGQNVTLSCEQNLNHDAMYWYRQDPGQGLRLIYYSQIVNDFQKGDIAEGYSVSREKKESFPLTVTSAQKNPTAFYLCASSTGPGTGMNTEAFFGQGTRLTVV.

V and J are TRBV7-9 and TRBJ2-1; 13 nucleotides agree with TRBD2. The CDR3 runs to 15 residues. Germline CDR1 and CDR2: SEHNR and FQNEAQ (reference sequence). Trimming removed 0 bases from V and 7 bases from J; junction bases left unmatched: 0. The DNA for the CDR3 is TGTGCCAGCAGCTTAGCGGGACTAGCGGGAAATGAGCAGTTCTTC. It translates to CASSLAGLAGNEQFF.

The chain carries TRBV5-1 and TRBJ2-3; 9 positions match TRBD2. Per the germline V gene, CDR1 is SGHRS and CDR2 is YFSETQ. J gave up 1 base and V 4 bases, and 4 bases lay outside the gene matches. The CDR3 runs to 15 residues. As DNA, the CDR3 is TGCGCCAGCAGCGGCTCTAGCGGGGGCACAGATACGCAGTATTTT. Translated: CASSGSSGGTDTQYF.

The chain couples TRBV27 to TRBJ2-2; 10 positions agree with TRBD2. This CDR3 comprises 16 residues. The germline gives CDR1 MNHEY, CDR2 SMNVEV (reference sequence). V lost 8 bases, J lost 3 bases, and 9 bases stayed unmatched. The CDR3 DNA reads as TGTGCCAGCCGCTTTAGTCTAGCGGGAGACACCGGGGAGCTGTTTTTT. Residues: CASRFSLAGDTGELFF.

The rearrangement joins TRBV5-1 to TRBJ2-2; TRBD1 aligns across 9 bases. Germline V gene data show CDR1 as SGHRS and CDR2 as YFSETQ. The CDR3 is 15 amino acids. Trimming at V came to 3 bases and at J to 5 bases, leaving 5 bases not matched to a gene. The CDR3 protein is CASSSGQGLTGELFF. In DNA, the CDR3 is TGCGCCAGCAGCTCCGGACAGGGGTTGACCGGGGAGCTGTTTTTT.

The J gene is TRBJ1-2, the V gene TRBV2; perhaps TRBD1 as D (6 bases). The CDR3 loop spans 14 amino acids. V lost 6 bases, J lost 5 bases, and 16 bases lay in between. The germline CDR1 and CDR2 sequences are SNHLY and FYNNEI. CDR3 nucleotides: TGTGCCAGCAGCCCCCGGGGGGCAGGTTATGGCTACACCTTC. Its translation: CASSPRGAGYGYTF.

The chain has TRBV6-5 and TRBJ2-7; 10 bases align to TRBD1. V lost 2 bases and J lost 5; bases outside the gene matches: 3. Per the germline V gene, CDR1 is MNHEY and CDR2 is SVGAGI. There are 14 residues in the CDR3. The CDR3 DNA follows: TGTGCCAGCAGTTACCCGGGACAGGGGAACGAGCAGTACTTC. As protein: CASSYPGQGNEQYF.

The chain combines TRBV27 with TRBJ1-5, with 9 bases matching TRBD1. Germline V gene lookup returns CDR1 MNHEY and CDR2 SMNVEV (reference sequence). After removal of 5 bases from V and 6 bases from J, the junction contained 11 bases not matched to a gene. The CDR3 length is 16 residues. The CDR3 protein is CASSTRNTGGGQPQHF. CDR3 nucleotides: TGTGCCAGCAGTACACGCAACACAGGGGGCGGTCAGCCCCAGCATTTT.

The gene calls are TRBV7-9 and TRBJ1-5, with D unclear. This CDR3 comprises 14 residues. V lost 4 bases and J lost 7, with 14 bases in between. CDR1 is SEHNR, CDR2 FQNEAQ, per germline (reference sequence). Written as DNA, the CDR3 is TGTGCCAGCAGCTCGGGCCTAGCGGAGCAGCCCCAGCATTTT. Its protein product is CASSSGLAEQPQHF.

The chain employs TRBV6-5 and TRBJ2-7; D may be TRBD1 (6 bases). Germline V lookup: CDR1 MNHEY, CDR2 SVGAGI. Trimming pared 8 bases from V and 2 bases from J, leaving 10 bases between. CDR3 size: 12 residues. This CDR3 is CASGDRTYEQYF. In nucleotides, the CDR3 is TGTGCCAGCGGCGACAGGACCTACGAGCAGTACTTC.

The CDR3 region is CASSPAGGNQPQHF. CDR3 bases: TGTGCCAGCAGCCCGGCGGGGGGCAATCAGCCCCAGCATTTT. J is TRBJ1-5 and V is TRBV7-2; possibly TRBD1 for D (5 bases). Trimming cost V 5 bases and J 2 bases, with 10 bases left between them. The germline CDR1 and CDR2 sequences are SGHTA and FQGNSA. The CDR3 has 14 residues.

The chain is built from TRBV4-3 and TRBJ1-2, with no clear D. Germline V gives CDR1 LGHNA, CDR2 YSLEER. This CDR3 contains 15 residues. V lost 4 bases, J lost 7 bases, and 19 bases lay in between. The CDR3 sequence: CASSPVSGSLAGYTF. In nucleotides, the CDR3 is TGCGCCAGCAGCCCAGTTTCCGGGTCCTTGGCTGGCTACACCTTC.

The chain has TRBV7-9 and TRBJ2-7, with D tentatively TRBD1 (6 bases). In germline, CDR1 is SEHNR, CDR2 FQNEAQ (reference sequence). Between the trimmed V and J ends, which lost 6 bases and 2 bases, there was a span of 14 bases. The CDR3 has 14 amino acids. The CDR3 bases are TGTGCCAGCAGTCAACGGGACAACGCCTACGAGCAGTACTTC. This gives the protein CASSQRDNAYEQYF.

V is TRBV7-9 and J is TRBJ2-7; 10 nucleotides line up with TRBD1. The J segment lost 6 bases and the V segment lost 3 bases, leaving 8 bases of the junction unmatched. The germline CDR1 and CDR2 sequences are SEHNR and FQNEAQ (reference sequence). The CDR3 is 15 amino acids. The CDR3: CASSLGDRGRGEQYF. CDR3 nucleotides: TGTGCCAGCAGCTTGGGGGACAGGGGCAGGGGCGAGCAGTACTTC.

The J gene is TRBJ2-3, the V gene TRBV28, with D tentatively TRBD2 (5 bases). Trimming pared 7 bases from V and 3 bases from J, leaving 17 bases between. The CDR3 is 15 amino acids. Germline CDR1 and CDR2: MDHEN and SYDVKM. In DNA form, the CDR3 reads TGTGCCAGCACCCAAGAGGGCCCAAGGACAGATACGCAGTATTTT. Encoded protein: CASTQEGPRTDTQYF. Combining the CDR3 with reference TRBV28 and TRBJ2-3 gives the whole variable domain DVKVTQSSRYLVKRTGEKVFLECVQDMDHENMFWYRQDPGLGLRLIYFSYDVKMKEKGDIPEGYSVSREKKERFSLILESASTNQTSMYLCASTQEGPRTDTQYFGPGTRLTVL.

The CDR3 bases are TGTGCCAGCAGCGTAGGACTAGCGGGAGAGGGGGCCAGCTACAATGAGCAGTTCTTC. Its translation is CASSVGLAGEGASYNEQFF. This chain uses TRBV9 with TRBJ2-1; the match to TRBD2 covers 12 bases. After removal of 0 bases from V and 3 bases from J, the junction contained 10 bases not matched to a gene. CDR1 SGDLS and CDR2 YYNGEE come from the germline V gene. This CDR3 has 19 residues.

The CDR3 coding sequence is TGTGCCAGCAGCTTATACGGGAACACTGAAGCTTTCTTT. It encodes CASSLYGNTEAFF. The rearrangement links TRBV7-8 to TRBJ1-1; D gene ambiguous. Germline V gene data show CDR1 as SGHVS and CDR2 as FQNEAQ. The V end was cut by 2 bases, the J end by 1 base, with 5 bases between. This CDR3 is 13 amino acids long.